These T cell receptor beta chains were read from a single sample in a study of OX40 agonist ivuxolimab in advanced cancers. The data were produced by immunoSEQ multiplex PCR, yet TCRdb's version contains in-frame clones alone and is incomplete. The sample contains more than 50,000 clones, 84% of which appear only once. This specimen consisted of CD4+ or CD8+ T cells sorted from blood, obtained in a trial of the OX40 agonist ivuxolimab. The source is an adult with an advanced solid tumor such as melanoma, head and neck, liver or kidney cancer. Both conserved end residues are part of each CDR3. D genes are given only for firm matches. The size of a clone is reported for some rows only, either as once, few or many, or as a class for expanded clones.

CDR3	DNA	D	V	size	J	length
CASSTGNSPLHF	TGTGCCAGTAGTACGGGGAATTCACCCCTCCACTTT	-	TRBV19	-	TRBJ1-6	12
CASSSILAGENNEQFF	TGTGCCAGCAGCTCCATACTAGCGGGGGAAAACAATGAGCAGTTCTTC	TRBD2	TRBV7-9	once	TRBJ2-1	16
CSGSGIGSYEQYF	TGCAGCGGGTCGGGGATAGGCTCCTACGAGCAGTACTTC	-	TRBV29-1	-	TRBJ2-7	13
CASSADSPPAYNEQFF	TGCGCCAGCAGCGCGGATTCCCCCCCGGCCTACAATGAGCAGTTCTTC	-	TRBV5-1	-	TRBJ2-1	16
CASSQGTFQYEQYF	TGTGCCAGCAGCCAAGGGACTTTCCAGTACGAGCAGTACTTC	-	TRBV13	-	TRBJ2-7	14
CSVILLFGAGELFF	-	-	TRBV29-1	-	TRBJ2-2	14
CASSFVPSVDKDTQYF	TGTGCCAGCAGCTTTGTGCCTAGCGTAGATAAGGATACGCAGTATTTT	-	TRBV7-9	-	TRBJ2-3	16
CASSLTGLADNEQFF	TGTGCCAGCAGCTTAACGGGACTAGCGGATAATGAGCAGTTCTTC	TRBD2	TRBV7-3	-	TRBJ2-1	15
CAISDGLNTEAFF	TGTGCCATCAGTGACGGGTTGAACACTGAAGCTTTCTTT	-	TRBV10-3	-	TRBJ1-1	13
CASRLAEIKELESGANVLTF	TGTGCAAGTCGCTTAGCGGAAATTAAGGAACTGGAATCTGGGGCCAACGTCCTGACTTTC	-	TRBV12-2	-	TRBJ2-6	20
CASSLTRDGNSPLHF	TGTGCCAGCAGCTTAACCAGGGATGGTAATTCACCCCTCCACTTT	-	TRBV7-6	once	TRBJ1-6	15
CASSSQGPGTEAFF	TGTGCCAGCAGCTCGCAGGGGCCGGGCACTGAAGCTTTCTTT	-	TRBV7-3	-	TRBJ1-1	14
CASSQGGGNIQYF	TGTGCCAGCAGCCAGGGGGGGGGAAACATTCAGTACTTC	-	TRBV5-8	-	TRBJ2-4	13
CASRDRVTGELFF	TGTGCCAGTAGGGACAGGGTCACCGGGGAGCTGTTTTTT	TRBD1	TRBV19	-	TRBJ2-2	13
CASSLSGNRVEKLFF	TGTGCCAGCTCCCTTTCCGGGAACCGGGTTGAAAAACTGTTTTTT	-	TRBV2	-	TRBJ1-4	15
CASSRTLDTDTQYF	TGTGCCAGCAGTCGGACGCTCGACACAGATACGCAGTATTTT	-	TRBV28	few	TRBJ2-3	14
CASSLGTGADTQYF	TGCGCCAGCAGCTTGGGGACAGGGGCAGATACGCAGTATTTT	TRBD1	TRBV5-1	-	TRBJ2-3	14
CASSPLGTGADYNSPLHF	TGTGCCAGCAGTCCGCTCGGGACAGGAGCGGACTATAATTCACCCCTCCACTTT	TRBD1	TRBV27	few	TRBJ1-6	18
CASSLTGNTEAFF	TGCGCCAGCAGCTTGACGGGGAACACTGAAGCTTTCTTT	-	TRBV5-1	-	TRBJ1-1	13
CASSVRRDYEQYF	TGTGCCAGCAGTGTACGGAGAGACTACGAGCAGTACTTC	-	TRBV2	-	TRBJ2-7	13
CASSTQGISRETQYF	TGTGCCAGTAGCACACAGGGGATCTCCAGAGAGACCCAGTACTTC	TRBD1	TRBV19	-	TRBJ2-5	15
CASSSQGGQPQHF	TGTGCCAGCAGCTCCCAGGGAGGACAGCCCCAGCATTTT	-	TRBV7-9	-	TRBJ1-5	13
CASRRKGQGVMNTEAFF	TGTGCCAGCAGACGAAAAGGACAGGGGGTTATGAACACTGAAGCTTTCTTT	TRBD1	TRBV5-8	-	TRBJ1-1	17